Given below is one T cell receptor (beta chain) in context. Its antigen is as yet unknown. 5'RACE with constant-segment primers built TCRalpha and TCRbeta cDNA libraries with UMIs. TCRdb reprocessed the 5' RACE reads via MiXCR and lists one record per CDR3 protein. The repertoire holds 100,000 to 140,000 distinct CDR3 sequences, about an eighth seen once, with about 39% in the top ten. The data originate from a study of T-cell memory formation after mild COVID-19. Study-level findings and limits: A second wave expanding day 15 to 37 was CD4+-biased; contracting clones were balanced.

Losses at the gene ends were 5 bases for V and 8 bases for J; bases not matched to a gene: 7. The CDR3 has 14 residues. The germline CDR1 and CDR2 sequences are MDHEN and SYDVKM. Sequencing used PBMCs or a T cell subset sorted from them (not recorded which). The chain carries TRBV28 and TRBJ2-3, with 10 bases fitting TRBD2. The source of this sequence is a man between 18 and 29 years old who had mild COVID-19 (a few samples of this study predate the infection). Cell type and time point are not known. In DNA form, the CDR3 reads TGTGCCAGCAGTGGACCTAGCGGGGGAGGTACGCAGTATTTT. This codes for CASSGPSGGGTQYF.